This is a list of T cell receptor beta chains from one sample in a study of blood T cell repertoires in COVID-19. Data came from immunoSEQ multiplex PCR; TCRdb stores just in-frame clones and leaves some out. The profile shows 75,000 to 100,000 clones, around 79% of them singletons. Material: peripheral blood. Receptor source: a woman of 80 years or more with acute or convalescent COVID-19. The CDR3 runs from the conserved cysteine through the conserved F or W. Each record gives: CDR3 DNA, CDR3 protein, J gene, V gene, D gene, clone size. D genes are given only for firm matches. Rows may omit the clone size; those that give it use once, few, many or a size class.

DNA: TGTGCCAGTAGTATGGCAGGGGCATGGTCCTACGAGCAGTACTTC; CDR3: CASSMAGAWSYEQYF; J: TRBJ2-7; V: TRBV19; D: .; size: .
DNA: TGTGCCAGCAGTAAGAACAGGGATGGCACTGAAGCTTTCTTT; CDR3: CASSKNRDGTEAFF; J: TRBJ1-1; V: TRBV6-2/TRBV6-3; D: .; size: few
DNA: TGTGCCAGCAGTAATAACGGTGCCCCTGGAAACACCATATATTTT; CDR3: CASSNNGAPGNTIYF; J: TRBJ1-3; V: TRBV6-2/TRBV6-3; D: .; size: once
DNA: TGTGCCAGCAGCTTGGCCAGCAGGGTAAACAATCAGCCCCAGCATTTT; CDR3: CASSLASRVNNQPQHF; J: TRBJ1-5; V: TRBV5-4; D: .; size: .
DNA: TGTGCCAGCAGCCAAGTTTTGGGGGCCTATGGCTACACCTTC; CDR3: CASSQVLGAYGYTF; J: TRBJ1-2; V: TRBV3-1/TRBV3-2; D: .; size: once
DNA: TGTGCCAGCAGCTCTAGCGGGGGGTCTCAAGAGACCCAGTACTTC; CDR3: CASSSSGGSQETQYF; J: TRBJ2-5; V: TRBV9; D: TRBD2; size: .
DNA: TGCAGCGTTGAGGGGACAGCATATGGCTACACCTTC; CDR3: CSVEGTAYGYTF; J: TRBJ1-2; V: TRBV29-1; D: TRBD1; size: .
DNA: TGTGCCAGCAGTTCCGGGTGGGGGGATTCCAATCAGCCCCAGCATTTT; CDR3: CASSSGWGDSNQPQHF; J: TRBJ1-5; V: TRBV28; D: .; size: .
DNA: TGTGCCAGCAGTGAAGCGGGAGGGCCCTACGAGCAGTACTTC; CDR3: CASSEAGGPYEQYF; J: TRBJ2-7; V: TRBV25-1; D: TRBD2; size: .
DNA: TGTGCCAGCAGCCCACACTGGACAGGGGGCGCGGGAACTGAAGCTTTCTTT; CDR3: CASSPHWTGGAGTEAFF; J: TRBJ1-1; V: TRBV9; D: TRBD1; size: .
DNA: TGTGCCAGCAGCTTAGCGGGAGGGTCCACTTCTTGGCAGTACTTC; CDR3: CASSLAGGSTSWQYF; J: TRBJ2-7; V: TRBV7-2; D: TRBD2; size: .
DNA: TGCGCCAGCAGCGTAGGACAGGGAAGGCAAGAGACCCAGTACTTC; CDR3: CASSVGQGRQETQYF; J: TRBJ2-5; V: TRBV5-1; D: TRBD1; size: .
DNA: TGCGCCAGCAGCCCGCCACTAGCTCCCTCCGGGGAGCTGTTTTTT; CDR3: CASSPPLAPSGELFF; J: TRBJ2-2; V: TRBV4-1; D: .; size: .
DNA: TGTGCCAGCAGGTCAGTAGGCGGACAGCCTAATGAAAAACTGTTTTTT; CDR3: CASRSVGGQPNEKLFF; J: TRBJ1-4; V: TRBV27; D: .; size: once
DNA: TGTGCCGCGGCTAGGGGGACTGAAGCTTTCTTT; CDR3: CAAARGTEAFF; J: TRBJ1-1; V: TRBV7-8; D: .; size: .
DNA: TGTGCCAGTATCCAGGGTTATAATGGCAATCAGCCCCAGCATTTT; CDR3: CASIQGYNGNQPQHF; J: TRBJ1-5; V: TRBV19; D: .; size: few
DNA: TGTGCTAGCAGCCCTCGACTAGCGGATACCTACAATGAGCAGTTCTTC; CDR3: CASSPRLADTYNEQFF; J: TRBJ2-1; V: TRBV7-7; D: TRBD2; size: .
DNA: TGTGCCAGCAGCTATTATTTTACTAGCGGGAGTATGGGTGAGCAGTTCTTC; CDR3: CASSYYFTSGSMGEQFF; J: TRBJ2-1; V: TRBV28; D: TRBD2; size: .
DNA: TGTGCCAGCAGCACAAACAGGAACCTCAGCTCCTATAATTCACCCCTCCACTTT; CDR3: CASSTNRNLSSYNSPLHF; J: TRBJ1-6; V: TRBV9; D: .; size: .
DNA: TGTGCCAGTAGTATGAAGGGACAGGGGAACTATGGCTACACCTTC; CDR3: CASSMKGQGNYGYTF; J: TRBJ1-2; V: TRBV19; D: TRBD1; size: .
DNA: TGTGCGACGGAGGGTTACAATGAGCAGTTCTTC; CDR3: CATEGYNEQFF; J: TRBJ2-1; V: TRBV27; D: .; size: .
DNA: TGTGCCAGCAGCCGTCTACAGGGGGCTCCATCCTACGAGCAGTACTTC; CDR3: CASSRLQGAPSYEQYF; J: TRBJ2-7; V: TRBV3-1/TRBV3-2; D: TRBD1; size: .
DNA: TGTGCCAGCCTACGGGACAGGGACTTCTACGAGCAGTACTTC; CDR3: CASLRDRDFYEQYF; J: TRBJ2-7; V: TRBV2; D: TRBD1; size: .